This T cell receptor (beta chain) was identified in a study of OX40 agonist ivuxolimab in advanced cancers. The V gene lost 0 bases and the J gene lost 1 base, with 10 bases spanning the gap. Germline V gene data show CDR1 as SGDLS and CDR2 as YYNGEE. The CDR3 has 15 amino acids. Sequencing used immunoSEQ multiplex PCR; TCRdb keeps in-frame clones, though not all of them. The table records fewer than 85,000 clones, around 86% of them present only once. This receptor was identified in an adult with an advanced solid tumor such as melanoma, head and neck, liver or kidney cancer. The chain carries TRBV9 and TRBJ2-5; a possible D gene is TRBD1 (5 bases). The specimen comprised CD4+ or CD8+ T cells sorted from blood, sampled in a trial of the OX40 agonist ivuxolimab. The CDR3 nucleotides read TGTGCCAGCAGCGTAGGACAGACGATCCAAGAGACCCAGTACTTC. Translated, it gives CASSVGQTIQETQYF.